The TCR beta chain described here comes from a study of T cell responses to AZD1222 COVID-19 vaccine listed by TCRdb under 2021. Regarding the complete study: AZD1222 recipients given second doses at about 4 weeks or at about 12 weeks were pooled, since spike-specific TCR depth and breadth were not found to differ between the two schedules. TCR sequencing was performed for more than 230 trial participants, of whom around 200 were given two doses of AZD1222 and some 26 were given two doses of MenACWY control vaccine. Trial participants were enrolled by age into subgroups of 18-55, 56-69 and 70-plus years, and roughly 150, 30 and 60 TCR-sequenced participants, respectively, were included in these subgroups.

The V and J ends are trimmed by 5 bases and 8 bases, leaving 21 bases between them. Taken from the germline V gene (reference sequence), the CDR1 and CDR2 loops are LNHDA and SQIVND. The CDR3, cysteine through phenylalanine, is 15 amino acids long. Only the CDR3 part of the read is kept: 45 bases, read in frame from the first base. A note on this clone: No antigen is known for it. No base-level quality is on record; no much larger clone is a single base apart.

Sample time point, as interpreted from the label and publication: baseline before first vaccination. The vaccinee samples were drawn from two UK trials, COV001 and COV002, one of which was a single-blind randomized controlled phase 2/3 trial testing AZD1222 (ChAdOx1 nCoV-19) in healthy adults. For TCRbeta chain sequencing, PBMC samples from trial participants were taken at day 0 and at day 28 after the second dose. The research as a whole found: Participants were mostly white British, with more females than males. The authors suggested clonal diversity may have been underestimated. The whole spike protein was spanned by vaccine-associated CD4 TCRs, and dominant responses were seen in regions 160-218 and 743-854. In the small 56-69-year group, the increase in depth fell short of significance, most likely because of low power. Because no samples from the day 14 peak response were available, repertoires could be characterized only after the peak T cell response. A significant rise in spike-specific TCR breadth and depth was observed after two AZD1222 doses relative to day 0 and relative to MenACWY recipients. Reportedly, close to half of the unique spike-specific TCRs recognized epitopes lying outside the regions that are mutated in the B.1.351 and B.1.1.7 variants. Conclusions about previously exposed vaccinees are limited because only five to seven AZD1222 recipients were SARS-CoV-2 seropositive at baseline.

The CDR3 regions of human TCRbeta chains were analyzed by immunosequencing. The published analysis was carried out like this. TCRs in the repertoires were matched against a reference library of SARS-CoV-2-specific TCRs that had been generated with the MIRA antigen-specificity platform. Breadth was defined as the fraction of unique TCRs that were SARS-CoV-2-associated, and depth was defined as the fraction of total T cells that were SARS-CoV-2-associated. Using the MIRA data, every spike-specific TCR was mapped to the spike region that the TCR reacted to and assigned to either a CD4 or a CD8 class. Log10-transformed breadth and depth values were compared by one-way ANOVA with Sidak's multiple comparisons tests. This immuneACCESS table, as held by TCRdb, lists in-frame sequences with V and J called but not all clones. Of the missing ones, under half trace to an unresolved V gene in checked studies; the others have no known cause. D and trimming come from the DNA, and the V and J calls and clone size come from that table. The sample has roughly 100,000 clones on record, 85% to 95% of them singletons. Together, the top ten hold 5% of the sample.

Rearrangement joined TRBV19 to TRBJ1-2; the D region possibly corresponds to TRBD1 (5 bases align). The clonotype comes from an adult in good health. The source material was peripheral blood, sampled on day 0 of AZD1222 vaccination. The DNA reads TGTGCCAGTAGTGGGCCCGAGAGGGGTGAGGAGGGCTACACCTTC. It specifies CASSGPERGEEGYTF.